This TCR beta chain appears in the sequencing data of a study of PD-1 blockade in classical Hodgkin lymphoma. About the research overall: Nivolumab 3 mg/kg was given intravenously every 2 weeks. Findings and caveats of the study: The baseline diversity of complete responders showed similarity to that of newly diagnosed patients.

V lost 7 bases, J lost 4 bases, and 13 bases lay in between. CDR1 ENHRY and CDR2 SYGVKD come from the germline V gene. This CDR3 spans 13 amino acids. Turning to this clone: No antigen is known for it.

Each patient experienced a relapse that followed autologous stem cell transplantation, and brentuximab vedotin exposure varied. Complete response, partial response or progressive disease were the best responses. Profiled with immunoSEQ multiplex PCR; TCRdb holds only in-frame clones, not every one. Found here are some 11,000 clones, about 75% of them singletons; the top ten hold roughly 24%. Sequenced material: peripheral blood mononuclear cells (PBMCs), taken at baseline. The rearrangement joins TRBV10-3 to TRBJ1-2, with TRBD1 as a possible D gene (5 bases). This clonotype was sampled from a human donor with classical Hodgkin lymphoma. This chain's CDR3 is CAITGQGTYGYTF. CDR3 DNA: TGTGCCATCACCGGCCAGGGAACCTATGGCTACACCTTC.